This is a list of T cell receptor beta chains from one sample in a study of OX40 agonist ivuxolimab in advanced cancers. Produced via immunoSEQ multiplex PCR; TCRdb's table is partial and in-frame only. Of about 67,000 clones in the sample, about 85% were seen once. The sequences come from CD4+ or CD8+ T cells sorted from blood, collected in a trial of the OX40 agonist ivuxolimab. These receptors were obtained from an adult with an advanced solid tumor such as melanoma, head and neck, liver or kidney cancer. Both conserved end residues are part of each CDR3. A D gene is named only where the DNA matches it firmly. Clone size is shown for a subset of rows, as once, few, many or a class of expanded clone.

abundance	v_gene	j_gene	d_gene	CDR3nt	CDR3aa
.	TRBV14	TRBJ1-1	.	TGTGCCAGCAGCCGAGAAGGCGGGTTCACTGAAGCTTTCTTT	CASSREGGFTEAFF
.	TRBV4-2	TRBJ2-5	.	TGTGCCAGCAGCTCCGGGACAAACCAAGAGACCCAGTACTTC	CASSSGTNQETQYF
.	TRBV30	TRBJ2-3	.	TGTGCCTGGAGTGCTAGGGGTGTTACGCAGTATTTT	CAWSARGVTQYF
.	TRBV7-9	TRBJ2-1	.	TGTGCCAGCAGCTTCGTGGGAGGCGGGGCGGATGAGCAGTTCTTC	CASSFVGGGADEQFF
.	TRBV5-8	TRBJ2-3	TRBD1	TGTGCCAGCGCATCGGGACAGCTTTTAATCGATACGCAGTATTTT	CASASGQLLIDTQYF
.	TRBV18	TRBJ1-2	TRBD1	TGTGCCAGCTCACCAGCCCCGGGACAGGATGGCTACACCTTC	CASSPAPGQDGYTF
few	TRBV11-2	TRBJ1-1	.	TGTGCCAGCAGCTTACGGGGCAGGGGACTCAAGACGGACACTGAAGCTTTCTTT	CASSLRGRGLKTDTEAFF
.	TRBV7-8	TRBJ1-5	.	TGTGCCAGCAGCTTAGCGTATAGCAGGGCCGATCAGCCCCAGCATTTT	CASSLAYSRADQPQHF
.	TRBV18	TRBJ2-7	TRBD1	TGTGCCAGCTCCCCTGGGACAGACTCCTACGAGCAGTACTTC	CASSPGTDSYEQYF
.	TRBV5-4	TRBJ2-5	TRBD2	TGTGCCAGCAGCACCCGACTAGCGGGGGGCCAAGAGACCCAGTACTTC	CASSTRLAGGQETQYF
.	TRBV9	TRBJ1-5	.	TGTGCCAGCAGCGTAGGGACACAAAATCAGCCCCAGCATTTT	CASSVGTQNQPQHF
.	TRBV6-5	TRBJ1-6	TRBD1	TGTGCCCAACAGGGGACGTACAATTCACCCCTCCACTTT	CAQQGTYNSPLHF
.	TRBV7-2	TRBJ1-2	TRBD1	TGTGTCAGCAGCCCCGTCGGTCAGGGGGCTCTTTGGGGCTACACCTTC	CVSSPVGQGALWGYTF
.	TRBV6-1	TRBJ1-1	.	TGTGCCAGCAACCGGATGGGGGAAGCTTTCTTT	CASNRMGEAFF
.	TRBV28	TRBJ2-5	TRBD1	TGTGCCAGCAACCCTGCAGGGGGTATTTCCGAAGAGACCCAGTACTTC	CASNPAGGISEETQYF
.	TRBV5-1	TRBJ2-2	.	TGCGCCAGCAGCTTGGGGCTAGAAGACGGGGAGCTGTTTTTT	CASSLGLEDGELFF
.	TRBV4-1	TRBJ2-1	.	TGCGCCAGCAGCCAAGGAAACGGGGCCTACAATGAGCAGTTCTTC	CASSQGNGAYNEQFF
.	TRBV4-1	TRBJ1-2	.	TGCGCCAGCAGCCAAGGCGGGGACACCTCTAACTATGGCTACACCTTC	CASSQGGDTSNYGYTF
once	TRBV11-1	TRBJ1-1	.	TGTGCCAGCAGCTTAGGAGGGGATGGTGAAGCTTTCTTT	CASSLGGDGEAFF
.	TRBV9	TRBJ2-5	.	TGTGCCAGCAGCCCGGTGGGGGGAGCGGGAGAGACCCAGTACTTC	CASSPVGGAGETQYF
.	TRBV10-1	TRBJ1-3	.	TGCGCCAGCAGTGAGCCACTCCGATCGGTGCTGGGAATCGGAAACACCATATATTTT	CASSEPLRSVLGIGNTIYF
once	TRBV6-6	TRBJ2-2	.	TGTGCCAGCAGCAGAACAGGGTCCCCCGGGGAGCTGTTTTTT	CASSRTGSPGELFF
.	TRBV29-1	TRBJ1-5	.	TGCAGCGCCTCGGACAGCAATCAGCCCCAGCATTTT	CSASDSNQPQHF
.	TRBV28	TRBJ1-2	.	TGTGCCAGCAGTTTGGAGTCGTATGGCTACACCTTC	CASSLESYGYTF
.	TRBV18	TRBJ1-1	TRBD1	TGTGCCAGCTCACGGCGCCAGGGGGAAGACACTGAAGCTTTCTTT	CASSRRQGEDTEAFF
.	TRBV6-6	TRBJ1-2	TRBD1	TGTGCCAGCAGTCCATTTCGACAGGGGAGCTATGGCTACACCTTC	CASSPFRQGSYGYTF
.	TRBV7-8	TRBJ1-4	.	TGTGCCAGCAGCTTGGGACGGAGGAGGGAAAAACTGTTTTTT	CASSLGRRREKLFF
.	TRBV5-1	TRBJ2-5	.	TGCGCCAGCAGCTTGTCCGGCGGACAAGAGGCCCAGTACTTC	CASSLSGGQEAQYF
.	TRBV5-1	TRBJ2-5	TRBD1	TGCGCCAGCGGCTTGGTACCGGGACAGGGAGAGACCCAGTACTTC	CASGLVPGQGETQYF
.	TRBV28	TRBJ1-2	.	TGTGCCAGCAGTTTCGTGCGCGGCTACACCTTC	CASSFVRGYTF
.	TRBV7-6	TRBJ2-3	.	TGTGCCAGCAGCTTAGACGGGGGAGCCCTCGGGGGTACGCAGTATTTT	CASSLDGGALGGTQYF
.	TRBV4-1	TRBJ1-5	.	TGCGCCAGCAGCCAAGGGCCGGGGACGGCACAGCATTTT	CASSQGPGTAQHF
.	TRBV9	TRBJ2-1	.	TGTGCCAGCAGCGTAGTGGGGATGTCGGCCTACAATGAGCAGTTCTTC	CASSVVGMSAYNEQFF
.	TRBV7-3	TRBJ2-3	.	TGTGCCAGCAGCTTAAGTTACGGTGGAACAGATACGCAGTATTTT	CASSLSYGGTDTQYF
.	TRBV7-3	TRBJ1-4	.	TGTGCCAGCAGCTTAAGAGAGGGGGGGACTAATGAAAAACTGTTTTTT	CASSLREGGTNEKLFF
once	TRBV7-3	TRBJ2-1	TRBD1	TGTGCCAGCAGCTTACAGGGGACAGTCAATGAGCAGTTCTTC	CASSLQGTVNEQFF
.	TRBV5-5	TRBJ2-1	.	TGTGCCAGCAGCCAGTACTGGGCTGAGCAGTTCTTC	CASSQYWAEQFF
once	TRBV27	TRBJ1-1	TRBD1	TGTGCCAGCAGCCTCGGACAGGTCGGCGCTGAAGCTTTCTTT	CASSLGQVGAEAFF
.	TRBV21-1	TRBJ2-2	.	TGTGCCAGCAGCCCTCCAGCCCACCTTAACACCGGGGAGCTGTTTTTT	CASSPPAHLNTGELFF
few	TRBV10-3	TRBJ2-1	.	TGTGCCATCAGTGGCCTCCGGGCCTCCTCCTACAATGAGCAGTTCTTC	CAISGLRASSYNEQFF
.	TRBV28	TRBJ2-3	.	TGTGCCAGCAGTTTGTCGTGGGGGCGCCCCGGCACAGATACGCAGTATTTT	CASSLSWGRPGTDTQYF
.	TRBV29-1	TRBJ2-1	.	TGCAGCGTTGAACCCAGGGGCAATGAGCAGTTCTTC	CSVEPRGNEQFF